This TCR beta chain was recorded in a study of PD-1 blockade in classical Hodgkin lymphoma. Sequenced by immunoSEQ multiplex PCR; TCRdb stores in-frame clones only, minus some. This table holds fewer than 35,000 clones, about 88% found once. Regarding time point: newly diagnosed, previously untreated cHL patient sample. The study purified CD4+ T cells from thawed PBMCs using magnetic negative selection. Investigators turned to newly diagnosed, untreated classical Hodgkin lymphoma PBMCs for comparison. Study conclusions and caveats: Reported findings placed baseline TCR diversity lower in newly diagnosed patients (compared with healthy donors). Prior therapy or disease activity may underlie the repertoire differences, whose causes remain undefined.

The germline CDR1 and CDR2 sequences are LNHDA and SQIVND (reference sequence). V trimming: 7 bases; J trimming: 4 bases; junction bases outside the gene matches: 1. The CDR3 totals 13 residues. On this clone: What it binds is not known.

Sequencing used CD4+ T cells from blood. The source of this sequence is a human donor with classical Hodgkin lymphoma. The chain couples TRBV19 to TRBJ2-3; 11 nucleotides match TRBD1. The CDR3 region has the DNA TGTGCCAGTACGGGACAGGGGGCAGATACGCAGTATTTT. It translates to CASTGQGADTQYF.